The following is a T cell receptor beta chain sequence with its context. There are a few counts of this clone. What antigen it recognizes has not been identified. No qualities accompany the bases; no much larger clone lies one base away. The data belong to a study of cytomegalovirus exposure and HLA in healthy donors (dated by TCRdb to the late 2010s). General notes on the study: An earlier analysis of some 600 of the donors reported about 280 Gb of sequence data and 90 million to 120 million unique TCR beta sequences obtained from around 170 million T cells. An early release that covered more than 550 HLA-typed donors contained about 300 gigabases of sequencing data and tens of millions of unique TCR sequences. Of the roughly 420 genotyped donors, roughly 80% were placed in the genetic ancestry cluster associated with self-reported Caucasian donors. The study aimed to test whether signatures of past pathogen exposure could be identified by cataloging public T cell receptors. The study profiled the T cell repertoires of 500 to 800 subjects by immunosequencing and related them to cytomegalovirus serostatus. Along with the approximately 700-subject first cohort, a separate validation cohort of over 90 different subjects was used. To predict cytomegalovirus infection status, the study brought together high-throughput TCR immunosequencing, statistical association of individual TCRs with disease status, and machine learning. In a later analysis, previously published TCR beta repertoires from 550 to 700 donors were re-analyzed and high-resolution HLA genotyping was added so that TCR occurrence patterns could be studied. The later analysis used no new phenotypic data to find candidate immune exposures, relying instead on TCR beta sequences and their occurrence across donors. An earlier analysis of around 640 of the donors used high-throughput TCR beta sequencing to judge whether each TCR beta V gene segment behaved as functional or pseudogenic. Donor age, sex, ethnicity and CMV serostatus were compiled alongside the repertoire data. In a later genetic analysis, genome-wide SNP genotypes for about three fifths of the roughly 670 donors were used, and that subset was treated as a discovery cohort. All discovery cohort repertoires had been generated using a single sequencing platform. HLA typing included class I and class II loci at four-digit resolution. Typing coverage differed by locus: A, B, C, DRB1 and DQB1 were typed in roughly 620-640 donors, DQA1 in about 500, DPA1 in nearly 610, and DPB1 in 400 to 480. About 5 DR-DQ haplotypes were handled as single units for association and clustering, since linkage in the cohort was strong. Across approximately 400 genotyped donors of the cohort, an average of approximately 200,000 unique TCR beta nucleotide sequences per donor were sequenced, and about a sixth of those sequences were non-productive. Findings and caveats that apply to the study as a whole: About 15 rarely observed V segments, including chromosome 9 orphons, were excluded from the earlier analysis of just under 600 of the donors because counts were too low. A later analysis reported that several top co-occurrence clusters appeared linked to parvovirus B19, influenza, CMV and Epstein-Barr virus. At a false discovery rate of 0.05, a later analysis linked approximately 18,000 TCR beta sequences to specific HLA alleles. Most TCR sequences were seen in very few donors, while some public TCRs were found in many individuals. Linkage disequilibrium might explain the correlated functional status among segregating V segments, but an unknown experimental factor could not be ruled out. Compared with the approximately 600-donor mean, donors in an Asian-associated ancestry cluster had fewer N-insertions in productive TCRs, according to a later genetic analysis. A further reported finding was that TCR beta sequences accurately predicted the HLA-A and HLA-B alleles for most subjects in the first cohort. The sequencing pipeline was judged likely to have produced a cluster of highly shared sequence variants as a technical artifact. Because HLA typing was unavailable for some donors at each locus, only the typed subset was used in association tests. The authors suggested that the approach could potentially be generalized to other disease states and immunological phenotypes. A later analysis found that TCR association rates varied across HLA loci, with DRB1 alleles showing the most associated TCRs and HLA-C alleles the fewest. CMV serostatus was the only immune exposure information available for the cohort. Presence/absence analyses assumed roughly uniform sequencing depth across donors, an assumption that may not hold. Assigning TCR associations to individual alleles was difficult when HLA alleles, especially DR and DQ, strongly co-occurred. In this cohort, only TCR beta chains were sequenced, and detectable features were limited by the absence of alpha or paired-chain data. The study gave a list of under 200 TCR beta chains associated with cytomegalovirus. In both the original and validation cohorts, the classifier was reported to diagnose cytomegalovirus status with high specificity and sensitivity. An earlier analysis of approximately 530 of the donors showed that most TCR beta V segments appeared in productive rearrangements either about 90% or about 30% of the time, which broadly matched IMGT annotations. A later analysis found that HLA-associated TCR beta chains were more clonally expanded and had lower generation probabilities than equally common non-associated chains. In a later analysis, most CMV-associated TCR beta chains were found to appear HLA-restricted, with HLA associations seemingly driven largely by CMV exposure. An association between a missense DCLRE1C variant and V-gene and J-gene trimming of TCR beta chains was found in a later genetic analysis and replicated in an independent cohort. In vitro tests confirmed that a few of the cytomegalovirus-associated TCR beta chains recognize cytomegalovirus antigens.

The cohort was made up of several hundred healthy bone marrow donors. Cohort members were all nominally healthy when sampled, although unrecorded immune exposures were likely present. The donor was CMV seropositive and belonged to the group of more than 250 seropositive cohort members. A peripheral blood sample was collected from each donor, and TCR beta sequencing was performed on peripheral blood mononuclear cells. Genomic DNA was extracted from the blood cell samples with the Qiagen DNeasy Blood Extraction Kit. Library preparation was by the immunoSEQ multiplex PCR assay. A mixture of 60 forward primers for TCR Vbeta segments and 13 reverse primers for TCR Jbeta segments was used in the multiplex PCR. The CDR3 region of rearranged TCR beta genes was amplified from genomic DNA by a multiplex PCR assay. The Illumina HiSeq System was used to sequence the amplified TCR beta libraries as 87-base-pair reads. The published analysis was carried out like this. A later analysis tallied tens of millions of unique TCR beta chains across the 700 or so repertoires, and some 10 million of those chains were shared by two or more donors. Raw reads were error-corrected and collapsed into unique sequences with a nearest-neighbor algorithm that merged closely related sequences to remove PCR and sequencing errors. V, D and J gene segments were assigned by aligning CDR3 sequences to IMGT reference sequences. For a sequence to be retained, a match of at least six nucleotides to both a V gene segment and a J gene segment was required. A rearrangement was called productive if the CDR3 had no stop codons and remained in frame with V and J, and every other rearrangement was called non-productive. Following IMGT convention, CDR3 was defined as the stretch from the second conserved V-encoded cysteine up to the conserved J-encoded phenylalanine. In an earlier analysis of approximately 590 of the donors, sequences lacking an unambiguous match to a single V gene segment were excluded. In an earlier analysis of approximately 590 of the donors, a V segment was called functional when productive rearrangements were above 56.7%, and segregating when the standard deviation between donors exceeded 5%. A statistical classification framework was built for diagnosing cytomegalovirus status from the catalog of TCR beta chain sequences. A later analysis assigned V and J genes by comparing TCR nucleotide sequences with IMGT/GENE-DB human TR gene sequences. In a later analysis, CDR3 sequences and most-parsimonious VDJ recombination scenarios were assigned using the TCRdist pipeline. In a later analysis, each TCR beta chain was defined by its CDR3 amino acid sequence together with its V-gene family, and reads without a unique V-gene family were excluded. A later analysis removed roughly 590 highly shared, low-generation-probability nucleotide sequences to deal with suspected cross-contamination and a sequencing artifact. A later analysis calculated a clonal expansion index for each public chain from normalized within-repertoire ranks of inferred template counts. A later analysis computed generation probabilities with a VDJ recombination model fitted to out-of-frame rearrangements, and checked the results against IGoR. In a later analysis, hypergeometric tests were used to score TCR-TCR, TCR-HLA and TCR-CMV co-occurrence, with a repertoire-size bias correction applied to TCR pairs. False discovery rates were estimated in a later analysis by permuting HLA or CMV assignments 20 times. In a later analysis, co-occurring TCRs were grouped using DBSCAN, with TCRdist sequence similarity added in when clustering inside HLA-allele-positive subsets. Repertoires with fewer than 30,000 or more than 120,000 public chains were left out of co-occurrence clustering, as were a few repertoires with anomalous nucleotide sharing. The immuneACCESS repertoire file appears here via TCRdb, limited to in-frame rearrangements. These files lack a portion of the clones; in checked studies, under half of the deficit traces to unresolved V genes, and the cause of the others is not known. V and J calls plus clone size are reproduced from that table; the DNA served to infer D and trimming. The sample table holds about 160,000 clones, of which roughly 81% were seen once. In total, the top ten clones hold approximately 2% of the sample.

Material: PBMCs. The TCR comes from a man between 18 and 35 years old in good health and CMV-seropositive.

The DNA sequence reads TGTGCCAGCAGTGCGGGTCTTACCCGCAAACCTCATACCTACGAGCAGTACTTC. Its coded protein is CASSAGLTRKPHTYEQYF. This sequence uses TRBV6-1 and TRBJ2-5; no D gene is confidently identified. Matching the DNA end better, TRBJ2-7 makes the J call doubtful. Measured from the cysteine to the phenylalanine, the CDR3 is 18 residues long. Only the CDR3 DNA is retained, 54 bases long and in frame from the first base. CDR1 MNHNS and CDR2 SASEGT were looked up in the germline V gene.